The clone carrying this T cell receptor (beta chain) was recorded only once. This table comes from immunoSEQ multiplex PCR, and its TCRdb copy is limited to in-frame clones, with some not included. The table lists hundreds of thousands of clones, around 81% of them singletons, with roughly 4.5% in the top ten. The sample is drawn from a study of blood T cell repertoires in COVID-19. Overall study: The United States, Italy and Spain supplied acute and convalescent COVID-19 samples.

The length of the CDR3 is 17 residues. The germline V gene has CDR1 MDHEN and CDR2 SYDVKM. Trimming at V came to 4 bases and at J to 2 bases, leaving 11 bases not matched to a gene. Input material: PBMCs or T cells enriched from blood (not recorded which). This rearrangement joins TRBV28 to TRBJ2-3; TRBD2 matches at 8 bases. This sequence was found in a man aged 30-40 years with acute COVID-19. The CDR3 bases are TGTGCCAGCAGTTCTCACACAATAGCGGGGTTCACAGATACGCAGTATTTT. This gives the protein CASSSHTIAGFTDTQYF.